This T cell receptor beta chain was observed in a study of T cells in Graves' hyperthyroidism and ophthalmopathy. The germline V and J ends were trimmed by 3 bases and 2 bases, with 10 bases remaining between them. The CDR3 has 13 amino acids. CDR1 DFQATT and CDR2 SNEGSKA come from the germline V gene (reference sequence). TCR beta CDR3 sequences were amplified from RNA transcripts. The TCR CDR3 first-round RT-PCR relied on the HTBI primer set. TCRdb analysed the multiplex PCR reads with MiXCR anew, one entry per CDR3 protein. This table holds under 400,000 distinct CDR3 sequences, roughly 15% found once. This clonotype has a count of ten or more. Fresh 10 ml peripheral blood yielded PBMCs.

Sequencing used blood. This TCR came from a woman aged 60-75 years with Graves' ophthalmopathy. The chain links TRBV20-1 to TRBJ1-1, with TRBD1 as a possible D gene (6 bases). This CDR3 reads CSASGGPNTEAFF. The CDR3 DNA reads as TGCAGTGCTAGCGGGGGCCCTAACACTGAAGCTTTCTTT.